The clone carrying this T cell receptor (beta chain) was observed a handful of times. As yet, its antigen is unknown. This sample was included in a study of cytomegalovirus exposure and HLA in healthy donors. Background on the study: The Caucasian-associated ancestry cluster held under 90% of 300 to 450 genotyped donors. Findings and limits, study-wide: The study listed some 160 cytomegalovirus-associated TCR beta chains. Later analysis identified several of the most significant clusters that appeared linked to common viral pathogens. The Asian-associated ancestry cluster reportedly had fewer N-insertions than the roughly 700-donor mean in a later analysis.

The germline gives CDR1 SGHVS, CDR2 FNYEAQ. V was shortened by 4 bases and J by 4 bases, with 10 bases between the two germline ends. The CDR3 sequence is 13 residues long. 13 Jbeta primers and 60 Vbeta primers were used for the PCR. Assay: immunoSEQ multiplex PCR; the TCRdb copy retains only in-frame clones and omits some. Of roughly 190,000 clones listed, roughly 78% are singletons. The sequence derives from a girl aged 10 to 17 in good health and CMV-seropositive. Sequencing was done on a sample of PBMCs. The chain carries TRBV7-6 and TRBJ2-5; no definite D call. DNA for the CDR3: TGTGCCAGCAGCTCATCCCAATTAGAGACCCAGTACTTC. Translating it yields CASSSSQLETQYF. The variable domain in full, completed from reference TRBV7-6 and TRBJ2-5, reads GAGVSQSPRYKVTKRGQDVALRCDPISGHVSLYWYRQALGQGPEFLTYFNYEAQQDKSGLPNDRFSAERPEGSISTLTIQRTEQRDSAMYRCASSSSQLETQYFGPGTRLLVL.